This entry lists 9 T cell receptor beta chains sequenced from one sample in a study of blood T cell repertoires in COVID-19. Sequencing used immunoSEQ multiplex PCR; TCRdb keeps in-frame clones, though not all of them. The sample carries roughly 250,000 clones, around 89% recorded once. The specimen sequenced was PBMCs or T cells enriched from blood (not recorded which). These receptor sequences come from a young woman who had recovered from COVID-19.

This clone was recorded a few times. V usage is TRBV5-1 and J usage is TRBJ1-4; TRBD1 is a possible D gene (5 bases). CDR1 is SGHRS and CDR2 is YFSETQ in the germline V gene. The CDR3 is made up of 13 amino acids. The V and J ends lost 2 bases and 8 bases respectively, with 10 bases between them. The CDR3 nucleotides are TGCGCCAGCAGCTTCGGGGGGGACGAAAAACTGTTTTTT. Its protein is CASSFGGDEKLFF. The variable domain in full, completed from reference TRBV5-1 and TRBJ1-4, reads KAGVTQTPRYLIKTRGQQVTLSCSPISGHRSVSWYQQTPGQGLQFLFEYFSETQRNKGNFPGRFSGRQFSNSRSEMNVSTLELGDSALYLCASSFGGDEKLFFGSGTQLSVL.

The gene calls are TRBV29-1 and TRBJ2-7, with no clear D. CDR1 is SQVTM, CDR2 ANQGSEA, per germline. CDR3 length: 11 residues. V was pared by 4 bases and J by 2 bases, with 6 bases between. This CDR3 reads CSVAATYEQYF. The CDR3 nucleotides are TGCAGCGTTGCTGCGACCTACGAGCAGTACTTC.

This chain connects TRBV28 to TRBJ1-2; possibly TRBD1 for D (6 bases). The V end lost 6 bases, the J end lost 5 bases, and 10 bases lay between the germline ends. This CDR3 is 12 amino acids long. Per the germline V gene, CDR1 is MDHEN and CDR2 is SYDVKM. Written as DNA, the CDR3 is TGTGCCAGCAGGATTCAGGGGTATGGCTACACCTTC. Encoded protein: CASRIQGYGYTF.

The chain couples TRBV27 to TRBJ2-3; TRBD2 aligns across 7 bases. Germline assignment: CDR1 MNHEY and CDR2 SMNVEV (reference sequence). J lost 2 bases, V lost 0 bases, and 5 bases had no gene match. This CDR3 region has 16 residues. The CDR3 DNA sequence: TGTGCCAGCAGTTTATCGATGGGGGGGTTCACAGATACGCAGTATTTT. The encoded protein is CASSLSMGGFTDTQYF.

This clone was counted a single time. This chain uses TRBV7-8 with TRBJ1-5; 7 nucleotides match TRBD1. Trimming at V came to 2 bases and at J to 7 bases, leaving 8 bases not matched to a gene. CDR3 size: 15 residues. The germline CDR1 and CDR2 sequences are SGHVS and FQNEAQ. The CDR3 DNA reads TGTGCCAGCAGCTTAATTCAGGGGGGTGGACAGCCCCAGCATTTT. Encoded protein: CASSLIQGGGQPQHF.

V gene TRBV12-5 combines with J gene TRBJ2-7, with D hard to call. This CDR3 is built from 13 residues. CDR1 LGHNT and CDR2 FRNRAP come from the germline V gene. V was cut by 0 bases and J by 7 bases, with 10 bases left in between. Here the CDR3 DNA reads TGTGCTAGTGGTTTGGTAGCGACCTCGGAGCAGTACTTC. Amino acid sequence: CASGLVATSEQYF.

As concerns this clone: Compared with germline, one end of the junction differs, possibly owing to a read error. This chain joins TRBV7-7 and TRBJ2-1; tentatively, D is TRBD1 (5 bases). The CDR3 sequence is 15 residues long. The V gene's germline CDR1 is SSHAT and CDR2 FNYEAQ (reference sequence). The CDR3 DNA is TGTGCTAGCAGCTCCTACTTAGGGGATTACAATGAGCAGTTCTTC. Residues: CASSSYLGDYNEQFF.

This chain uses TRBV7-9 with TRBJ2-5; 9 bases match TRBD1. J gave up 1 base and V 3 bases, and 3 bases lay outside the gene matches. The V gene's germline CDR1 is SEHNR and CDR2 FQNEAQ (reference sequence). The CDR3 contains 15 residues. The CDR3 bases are TGTGCCAGCAGCTTTCCGGGACAGGGCCAAGAGACCCAGTACTTC. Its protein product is CASSFPGQGQETQYF.

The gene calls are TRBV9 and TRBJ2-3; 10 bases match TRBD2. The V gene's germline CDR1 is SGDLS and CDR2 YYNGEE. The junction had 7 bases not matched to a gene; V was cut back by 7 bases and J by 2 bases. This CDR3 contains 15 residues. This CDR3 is CASGVSGGVTDTQYF. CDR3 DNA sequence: TGTGCCAGCGGTGTAAGCGGGGGGGTCACAGATACGCAGTATTTT.